Each of the 25 T cell receptor beta chains below was sequenced from the same sample in a study of metastatic and nonmetastatic thyroid tumors. All patients were untreated before thyroid surgery. TCRdb used MiXCR to call clones anew from the PCR reads. The repertoire holds over 7,000 clones, with approximately 15% as singletons. Material: blood. These receptors were taken from a female donor with papillary thyroid cancer or a benign thyroid nodule (not recorded which). Some clones in this sample may be carry-over from other donors' samples.

By share of the sample, this clone is medium-sized. Other DNA sequences of this sample code for an identical CDR3. This chain links TRBV10-1 with TRBJ2-1, with D unresolved. Per germline, CDR1 WNHNN and CDR2 SYGVQD (reference sequence). This CDR3 is built from 13 residues. Trimming took off 2 bases at V and 4 bases at J, with 6 bases between the two ends. For the CDR3, the DNA is TGCGCCAGCAGTGAGAGCAGGTACAATGAGCAGTTCTTC. Translation: CASSESRYNEQFF.

This CDR3 is CSARGHRAISYEQYF. CDR3 sequence (DNA): TGCAGTGCTAGAGGCCACAGGGCCATCTCCTACGAGCAGTACTTC. The chain joins TRBV20-1 to TRBJ2-7, with D tentatively TRBD1 (6 bases). Germline V CDR1 and CDR2: DFQATT, SNEGSKA (reference sequence). Trimming left V 1 base short and J 0 bases short, with 13 bases between. The length of the CDR3 is 15 residues.

This chain links TRBV30 with TRBJ1-5, with D perhaps TRBD1 (6 bases). V lost 0 bases and J lost 4, with 13 bases in between. Germline values: CDR1 GTSNPN, CDR2 SVGIG (reference sequence). The CDR3 runs 15 residues. CDR3 in amino acids: CAWSVLTGANQPQHF. The CDR3 DNA follows: TGTGCCTGGAGTGTACTAACGGGGGCGAATCAGCCCCAGCATTTT.

This chain uses TRBV6-2 or TRBV6-3 with TRBJ2-7; 7 bases are a match to TRBD2. V lost 7 bases, J lost 0 bases, and 9 bases stayed unmatched. The CDR3 has 15 residues. CDR1 is MNHEY and CDR2 is SVGEGT in the germline V gene. CDR3 sequence (DNA): TGTGCCAGCATTGGGGGGGTAGTCTCCTCCTACGAGCAGTACTTC. Translating gives CASIGGVVSSYEQYF.

This clone has more than one count but fewer than ten. This rearrangement joins TRBV6-1 to TRBJ2-2; D perhaps matches TRBD1 (6 bases). This CDR3 has 15 residues. Germline loops: CDR1 MNHNS, CDR2 SASEGT. The V end lost 6 bases, the J end lost 5 bases, and 16 bases lay between the germline ends. In DNA, the CDR3 is TGTGCCAGCAGACACAGGGAAGATACGACCGGGGAGCTGTTTTTT. Translating gives CASRHREDTTGELFF.

This clone was seen repeatedly, ten times or more. V and J are TRBV7-9 and TRBJ2-3; 9 bases line up with TRBD2. Looked up from germline, CDR1 is SEHNR and CDR2 is FQNEAQ (reference sequence). V lost 4 bases, J lost 2 bases, and 7 bases stayed unmatched. The CDR3 consists of 16 residues. CDR3 residues: CASSSILAGLTDTQYF. The CDR3 DNA reads as TGTGCCAGCAGCTCGATCCTAGCGGGACTCACAGATACGCAGTATTTT.

This clone is large. The chain joins TRBV28 to TRBJ2-7, with 11 bases lining up with TRBD1. The length of the CDR3 is 18 residues. V gave up 4 bases and J gave up 5 bases; unmatched junction bases: 16. Germline V lookup: CDR1 MDHEN, CDR2 SYDVKM. In DNA form, the CDR3 reads TGTGCCAGCAGTTCCCTTGCCCCCACCGGGACAGGGGGAAACGAGCAGTACTTC. It encodes CASSSLAPTGTGGNEQYF.

This clone occurred many times. The chain links TRBV13 to TRBJ2-5; TRBD2 is a possible D gene (5 bases). Germline values: CDR1 PRHDT, CDR2 FYEKMQ (reference sequence). V was cut by 5 bases and J by 5 bases, with 9 bases left in between. The length of the CDR3 is 12 residues. CDR3 nucleotides: TGTGCCAGCAGCCGGGGTTATGAGACCCAGTACTTC. The encoded protein is CASSRGYETQYF.

This clone ranks as medium-sized (0.01 to 0.1%). The rearrangement links TRBV27 to TRBJ2-7; 8 bases are shared with TRBD1. This CDR3 comprises 16 residues. Germline-derived CDR1 and CDR2 are MNHEY and SMNVEV (reference sequence). The junction had 10 bases not matched to a gene; V was cut back by 5 bases and J by 1 base. CDR3: CASSRATGERSYEQYF. For the CDR3, the DNA is TGTGCCAGCAGTCGAGCGACAGGGGAACGGTCCTACGAGCAGTACTTC.

This clone was seen many times. The chain recombines TRBV6-1 with TRBJ2-4; unclear D gene. Looked up from germline, CDR1 is MNHNS and CDR2 is SASEGT. There are 13 residues in the CDR3. Trimming shortened V by 6 bases and J by 5 bases, and 11 bases separated the two germline ends. CDR3 loop: CASRGSRENIQYF. The CDR3 coding sequence is TGTGCCAGCAGGGGATCCCGGGAAAACATTCAGTACTTC.

V and J are TRBV11-2 and TRBJ2-7, with 7 bases identical to TRBD2. This CDR3 has 13 residues. Germline lookup yields CDR1 SGHAT and CDR2 FQNNGV. Losses at the gene ends were 5 bases for V and 4 bases for J; bases not matched to a gene: 5. The CDR3 coding sequence is TGTGCCAGCAGCCGGGACTACCGATACGAGCAGTACTTC. Translation: CASSRDYRYEQYF.

By its share, this clone is medium-sized (0.01 to 0.1%). The chain carries TRBV4-3 and TRBJ1-4; no reliable D call. The V gene's germline CDR1 is LGHNA and CDR2 YSLEER. V shed 0 bases and J shed 8 bases, with 16 bases lying between them. The CDR3 runs 16 residues. Here the CDR3 DNA reads TGCGCCAGCAGCCAAGAGGGCCCTGGGGATTACGAAAAACTGTTTTTT. This translates into CASSQEGPGDYEKLFF.

This clone was recorded many times. With a much larger clone just one base away, this may be a read error. This specimen includes other DNA sequences encoding the same CDR3. V is TRBV19 and J is TRBJ2-3; D perhaps matches TRBD2 (5 bases). This CDR3 region has 13 residues. The V end lost 6 bases, the J end lost 2 bases, and 9 bases lay between the germline ends. Germline lookup yields CDR1 LNHDA and CDR2 SQIVND (reference sequence). This CDR3 is CASSRGTTDTQYF. DNA of the CDR3: TGTGCCAGTAGCCGGGGAACCACAGATACGCAGTATTTT.

This clone appeared a single time. CDR3 DNA: TGTGCCAGCAGCTTTACGGGGCGGAACACCGGGGAGCTGTTTTTT. It specifies CASSFTGRNTGELFF. The chain employs TRBV11-3 and TRBJ2-2; D tentatively fits TRBD1 or TRBD2 (5 bases each). Germline CDR1 and CDR2: SGHNT and YENEEA. V lost 3 bases and J lost 1, with 9 bases in between. CDR3 length: 15 residues.

This clone was counted only a few times. This chain joins TRBV6-5 and TRBJ2-6; D gene ambiguous. The CDR3 runs 15 residues. Trimming removed 0 bases at V and 4 bases at J, with 7 bases between. Germline V gene data show CDR1 as MNHEY and CDR2 as SVGAGI. The DNA for the CDR3 is TGTGCCAGCAGTTACTCGCCGGAGGGGGCCAACGTCCTGACTTTC. Residues: CASSYSPEGANVLTF.

This clone rates as medium-sized. V and J are TRBV2 and TRBJ2-2; D unresolved. Germline lookup yields CDR1 SNHLY and CDR2 FYNNEI. CDR3 length: 13 residues. V shed 4 bases and J shed 4 bases, with 7 bases lying between them. CDR3 sequence (DNA): TGTGCCAGCAGTGGCCTGAGCACCGGGGAGCTGTTTTTT. Translating gives CASSGLSTGELFF.

This clone was seen many times. The chain joins TRBV18 to TRBJ1-2; a possible D gene is TRBD1 (6 bases). The CDR3 consists of 15 residues. Trimming pared 6 bases from V and 8 bases from J, leaving 22 bases between. Germline V CDR1 and CDR2: KGHSH, LQKENI. DNA of the CDR3: TGTGCCAGCTCTGGGACGGACAGTCCGGTGGGAGGCTACACCTTC. It translates to CASSGTDSPVGGYTF.

This clone is labeled medium-sized. The genes are TRBV6-5 and TRBJ2-7; possibly TRBD1 for D (5 bases). In germline, CDR1 is MNHEY, CDR2 SVGAGI. Trimming took 2 bases from V and 6 from J, leaving 14 bases between them. The CDR3 extends over 14 amino acids. The CDR3 nucleotides are TGTGCCAGCAGTTACCTTTTTGACCAGGGCGAGCAGTACTTC. This codes for CASSYLFDQGEQYF.

This clone occurred a few times. Germline and junction disagree at one end, which may indicate a read error. The chain has TRBV12-3 or TRBV12-4 and TRBJ2-1; perhaps TRBD1 as D (5 bases). The CDR3 runs to 12 residues. DNA of the CDR3: TGTGCCAGCACCCTACCAGGGTTGGAGCTGTTCTTC. As protein: CASTLPGLELFF.

This clone is deemed medium-sized. The chain employs TRBV19 and TRBJ1-5, with 7 nucleotides matching TRBD1. Germline-derived CDR1 and CDR2 are LNHDA and SQIVND (reference sequence). Unmatched junction bases numbered 10, after V lost 2 bases and J lost 0 bases. This CDR3 contains 18 residues. CDR3 DNA: TGTGCCAGTAGTATAAAATACCGGGACAGTTATAGCAATCAGCCCCAGCATTTT. Residues: CASSIKYRDSYSNQPQHF.

This clone came up many times. The chain is built from TRBV27 and TRBJ2-5; 9 bases are a match to TRBD1. CDR1 is MNHEY, CDR2 SMNVEV, per germline (reference sequence). J gave up 5 bases and V 6 bases, and 16 bases lay outside the gene matches. The CDR3 spans 17 residues. The CDR3 DNA is TGTGCCAGCAGCCCCGGACAGGGGAGCCCCTCGGGCGAGACCCAGTACTTC. Translating gives CASSPGQGSPSGETQYF.

In this sample, this clone is medium-sized. The chain recombines TRBV12-3 or TRBV12-4 with TRBJ1-1, with D possibly being TRBD1 (5 bases). V lost 6 bases, J lost 10 bases, and 12 bases lay in between. The CDR3 has 11 residues. In DNA, the CDR3 is TGTGCCAGCAGCCATTTCGGGGGAGCTTTCTTT. Its translation is CASSHFGGAFF.

This clone was observed at least ten times. V gene TRBV3-1 combines with J gene TRBJ2-7; perhaps TRBD1 as D (5 bases). Germline CDR1 and CDR2: LGHDT and YNNKEL (reference sequence). V was trimmed by 1 base and J by 2 bases, leaving 12 bases between them. The CDR3 totals 15 residues. The CDR3 DNA sequence: TGTGCCAGCAGCCAAGTACAGGACCGACCCTACGAGCAGTACTTC. It translates to CASSQVQDRPYEQYF.

The rearrangement links TRBV7-6 to TRBJ1-1; perhaps TRBD1 as D (6 bases). The CDR3 is made up of 15 amino acids. V lost 5 bases, J lost 1 base, and 14 bases lay in between. Germline V gene sequence: CDR1 SGHVS, CDR2 FNYEAQ. The CDR3 region has the DNA TGTGCCAGCAGCATATTACAGGGATGGAACACTGAAGCTTTCTTT. Translation gives CASSILQGWNTEAFF.

This clone was found many times. The rearrangement uses TRBV19 and TRBJ2-2, with 14 bases matching TRBD2. Germline CDR1 is LNHDA and CDR2 is SQIVND (reference sequence). There are 18 residues in the CDR3. V lost 6 bases and J lost 9; bases outside the gene matches: 15. Here the CDR3 reads CASRKTSGGATSKRELFF. CDR3 nucleotide sequence: TGTGCCAGTAGGAAGACTAGCGGGGGGGCTACATCGAAGCGGGAGCTGTTTTTT.